This T cell receptor (beta chain) was found in a study of blood T cells in healthy people across ages. Study at large: Template switching picked up about one barcoded beta molecule for each two T cells. Study-wide results and limits: Observed TCR beta diversity per million T cells went down as age went up. This fall followed a roughly linear course with age. Higher diversity, along with more naive CD4+ cells, distinguished long-lived donors from aged donors.

CDR3 length: 15 residues. Trimming shortened V by 2 bases and J by 5 bases, and 13 bases separated the two germline ends. Germline-derived CDR1 and CDR2 are MNHEY and SVGEGT. This clonotype was seen more than once but under ten times. What it binds is not known. Then a second PCR, running roughly 7 to 11 cycles, was carried out with a sample-barcoded 5' primer and a J-beta primer mix. TCRdb reprocessed the 5' RACE reads with MiXCR, giving one entry per CDR3 protein. The sample contains fewer than 900,000 distinct CDR3 sequences, around 36% of which appear only once. The people who gave samples were healthy Caucasians from Russia, aged roughly 6 to 95.

This sequence originates from a man aged 18 to 29 in good health. The sequencing input was blood. V gene TRBV6-2 or TRBV6-3 combines with J gene TRBJ1-5, with no clear D. In DNA form, the CDR3 reads TGTGCCAGCAGTTACCCAACTTTAGGTGATCAGCCCCAGCATTTT. The encoded protein is CASSYPTLGDQPQHF.